This T cell receptor beta chain derives from a study of T cells in localized non-small cell lung cancer. TCRdb's copy holds only in-frame clones and misses some; the assay was immunoSEQ multiplex PCR. Of 35,000 to 50,000 clones in the sample, about 85% were seen once. CDR1 is MNHEY and CDR2 is SMNVEV in the germline V gene (reference sequence). The CDR3 is 13 residues long. V lost 5 bases and J 8 bases, leaving 13 bases between the germline ends. The chain is built from TRBV27 and TRBJ2-1; possibly TRBD2 for D (6 bases). This clonotype was obtained from a woman aged 40-70 years with stage II squamous cell lung carcinoma. Sequencing used PBMCs, obtained before any cancer treatment. The CDR3 sequence: CASSRREVDEQFF. For the CDR3, the DNA is TGTGCCAGCAGTCGGAGGGAGGTCGATGAGCAGTTCTTC.